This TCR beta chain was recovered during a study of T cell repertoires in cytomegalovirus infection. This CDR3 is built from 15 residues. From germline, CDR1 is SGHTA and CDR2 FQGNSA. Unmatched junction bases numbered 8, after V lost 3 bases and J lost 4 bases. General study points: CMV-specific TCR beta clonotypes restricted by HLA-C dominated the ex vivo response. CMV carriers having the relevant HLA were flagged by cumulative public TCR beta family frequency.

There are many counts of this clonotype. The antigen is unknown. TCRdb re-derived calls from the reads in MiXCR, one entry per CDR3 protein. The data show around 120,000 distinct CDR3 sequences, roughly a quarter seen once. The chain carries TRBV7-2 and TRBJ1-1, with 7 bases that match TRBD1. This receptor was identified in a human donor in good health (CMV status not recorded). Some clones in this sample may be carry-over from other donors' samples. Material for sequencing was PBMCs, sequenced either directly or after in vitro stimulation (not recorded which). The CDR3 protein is CASSFTGDLGTEAFF. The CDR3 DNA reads TGTGCCAGCAGCTTCACAGGGGATTTGGGCACTGAAGCTTTCTTT.